Listed below are T cell receptor beta chains from one sample, sequenced in a study of CD8+ T cells in alopecia areata. Assay: immunoSEQ multiplex PCR; the TCRdb copy retains only in-frame clones and omits some. The table shows more than 150,000 clones, with about 47% occurring only once. Sequences were derived from CD8+ T cells sorted from blood, sampled at approximately week 52, from a patient treated with tofacitinib. The receptors originated from a human donor with alopecia areata. Both conserved end residues are part of each CDR3. Fields, in order: CDR3 DNA, CDR3 protein, clone size, J gene, D gene, V gene. The D gene is left open where the match is weak. Clone sizes are given selectively: once, few, many, or a class where the clone is expanded.

CDR3 DNA: TGCGCCAGCAGCCAACGTACTAGCGGGGAAGGAGATACGCAGTATTTT
CDR3 protein: CASSQRTSGEGDTQYF
clone size: -
J gene: TRBJ2-3
D gene: TRBD2
V gene: TRBV4-3

CDR3 DNA: TGTGCCACAGGGGAAGTCATTAATGAAAAACTGTTTTTT
CDR3 protein: CATGEVINEKLFF
clone size: once
J gene: TRBJ1-4
D gene: -
V gene: TRBV2

CDR3 DNA: TGTGCCAGCAGTGGAGAAACAGACTACGAGCAGTACTTC
CDR3 protein: CASSGETDYEQYF
clone size: few
J gene: TRBJ2-7
D gene: -
V gene: TRBV2

CDR3 DNA: TGCAGCGTTGAAGTTAACTATGGCTACACCTTC
CDR3 protein: CSVEVNYGYTF
clone size: -
J gene: TRBJ1-2
D gene: -
V gene: TRBV29-1

CDR3 DNA: TGTGCCAGTAGCCAGGGACAGGGGACTGTCCTAAATGAAAAACTGTTTTTT
CDR3 protein: CASSQGQGTVLNEKLFF
clone size: -
J gene: TRBJ1-4
D gene: TRBD1
V gene: TRBV19

CDR3 DNA: TGTGCCTGGAGTTATTCACGGACTAATGAAAAACTGTTTTTT
CDR3 protein: CAWSYSRTNEKLFF
clone size: few
J gene: TRBJ1-4
D gene: -
V gene: TRBV30

CDR3 DNA: TGCGCCAGCAGCCAAGACAGCAACTATGGCTACACCTTC
CDR3 protein: CASSQDSNYGYTF
clone size: -
J gene: TRBJ1-2
D gene: -
V gene: TRBV4-1

CDR3 DNA: TGCGCCAGCAGCCAAGAGGGACATCATAGCAATCAGCCCCAGCATTTT
CDR3 protein: CASSQEGHHSNQPQHF
clone size: -
J gene: TRBJ1-5
D gene: -
V gene: TRBV4-1

CDR3 DNA: TGTGCCAGCAGCTCTACAGGGAGTAATGAGCAGTTCTTC
CDR3 protein: CASSSTGSNEQFF
clone size: few
J gene: TRBJ2-1
D gene: -
V gene: TRBV5-4

CDR3 DNA: TGTGCCAGCAGTGGGCAGGGAGGATTTCAGCCCCAGCATTTT
CDR3 protein: CASSGQGGFQPQHF
clone size: -
J gene: TRBJ1-5
D gene: -
V gene: TRBV6-1

CDR3 DNA: TGTGCCAGCAGCTTAGTTGGCAGGGGCAATGAGCAGTTCTTC
CDR3 protein: CASSLVGRGNEQFF
clone size: once
J gene: TRBJ2-1
D gene: -
V gene: TRBV11-2

CDR3 DNA: TGTGCCAGCAGCCCTCAAGAGACCCAGTACTTC
CDR3 protein: CASSPQETQYF
clone size: -
J gene: TRBJ2-5
D gene: -
V gene: TRBV7-9

CDR3 DNA: TGTGCCAGCAGCGGCTACTTGACGGGGTACAATGAGCAGTTCTTC
CDR3 protein: CASSGYLTGYNEQFF
clone size: -
J gene: TRBJ2-1
D gene: -
V gene: TRBV5-6

CDR3 DNA: TGTGCCAGCAGTGATCAGGGGTACACTGAAGCTTTCTTT
CDR3 protein: CASSDQGYTEAFF
clone size: -
J gene: TRBJ1-1
D gene: -
V gene: TRBV6-1

CDR3 DNA: TGCGCCAGCAGCCAGGACAGGGGGGGGTCGAATGAGCAGTTCTTC
CDR3 protein: CASSQDRGGSNEQFF
clone size: -
J gene: TRBJ2-1
D gene: TRBD1
V gene: TRBV4-1

CDR3 DNA: TGTGCCAGCAGTTTATCGGAGGGGGCCCTTTCCGAGCAGTACTTC
CDR3 protein: CASSLSEGALSEQYF
clone size: -
J gene: TRBJ2-7
D gene: -
V gene: TRBV27

CDR3 DNA: TGCAGCGTTGAGGAGGGCTCCTACGAGCAGTACTTC
CDR3 protein: CSVEEGSYEQYF
clone size: few
J gene: TRBJ2-7
D gene: -
V gene: TRBV29-1

CDR3 DNA: TGTGCCAGCAGTCCGGACAGAGGAGAGACCCAGTACTTC
CDR3 protein: CASSPDRGETQYF
clone size: -
J gene: TRBJ2-5
D gene: -
V gene: TRBV6-5

CDR3 DNA: TGCAGCGTTGACAGTTTTCCTAACACTGAAGCTTTCTTT
CDR3 protein: CSVDSFPNTEAFF
clone size: -
J gene: TRBJ1-1
D gene: -
V gene: TRBV29-1

CDR3 DNA: TGCGCCAGCAGCTGGGGTCAAGAGACCCAGTACTTC
CDR3 protein: CASSWGQETQYF
clone size: -
J gene: TRBJ2-5
D gene: -
V gene: TRBV5-1

CDR3 DNA: TGTGCCAGCATGGGACAGACTGATACCTACGAGCAGTACTTC
CDR3 protein: CASMGQTDTYEQYF
clone size: -
J gene: TRBJ2-7
D gene: TRBD1
V gene: TRBV2

CDR3 DNA: TGCGCCAGCAGCCAAGAGGCCAGGGTTTCTTCACCCCTCCACTTT
CDR3 protein: CASSQEARVSSPLHF
clone size: few
J gene: TRBJ1-6
D gene: -
V gene: TRBV4-1

CDR3 DNA: TGTGCCAGCGAGTCTCATAGCAATCAGCCCCAGCATTTT
CDR3 protein: CASESHSNQPQHF
clone size: -
J gene: TRBJ1-5
D gene: -
V gene: TRBV2

CDR3 DNA: TGTGCCAGCAGTGTAGGGTGGAGCTCCTACGAGCAGTACTTC
CDR3 protein: CASSVGWSSYEQYF
clone size: -
J gene: TRBJ2-7
D gene: -
V gene: TRBV25-1

CDR3 DNA: TGTGCCAGCAGTCCCGGACGGGAGAACACAGATACGCAGTATTTT
CDR3 protein: CASSPGRENTDTQYF
clone size: few
J gene: TRBJ2-3
D gene: -
V gene: TRBV6-5

CDR3 DNA: TGCAGCGTTCGGCTAGCGGGGGAGCAGTTCTTC
CDR3 protein: CSVRLAGEQFF
clone size: -
J gene: TRBJ2-1
D gene: TRBD2
V gene: TRBV29-1

CDR3 DNA: TGTGCCAGCAGCTCTAGCGGGGCAGGCTACAATGAGCAGTTCTTC
CDR3 protein: CASSSSGAGYNEQFF
clone size: -
J gene: TRBJ2-1
D gene: TRBD2
V gene: TRBV7-9

CDR3 DNA: TGTGCCAGCAGTTCCGAGGGCCACACTGAAGCTTTCTTT
CDR3 protein: CASSSEGHTEAFF
clone size: -
J gene: TRBJ1-1
D gene: -
V gene: TRBV6-5

CDR3 DNA: TGTGCCAGCAGCTTAGGTTCAGGTACCCCAGATACGCAGTATTTT
CDR3 protein: CASSLGSGTPDTQYF
clone size: -
J gene: TRBJ2-3
D gene: -
V gene: TRBV2

CDR3 DNA: TGCGCCAGCAGCCAGGGGACTAGCGGGAGCTCCTACAATGAGCAGTTCTTC
CDR3 protein: CASSQGTSGSSYNEQFF
clone size: -
J gene: TRBJ2-1
D gene: TRBD2
V gene: TRBV4-3

CDR3 DNA: TGTGCCAGCAGCTTAGGAGGGAAGGACGTCCATGGCTACACCTTC
CDR3 protein: CASSLGGKDVHGYTF
clone size: -
J gene: TRBJ1-2
D gene: -
V gene: TRBV7-9

CDR3 DNA: TGTGCCAGCAGTTACGTTCCGGGAGAGTACGAGCAGTACTTC
CDR3 protein: CASSYVPGEYEQYF
clone size: -
J gene: TRBJ2-7
D gene: -
V gene: TRBV6-5

CDR3 DNA: TGTGCCAGCAGCTTAACCCCTTACGAGCAGTACTTC
CDR3 protein: CASSLTPYEQYF
clone size: -
J gene: TRBJ2-7
D gene: -
V gene: TRBV11-2

CDR3 DNA: TGTGCCTGGATTCGACGAGGGGAAGGGACTGAAGCTTTCTTT
CDR3 protein: CAWIRRGEGTEAFF
clone size: few
J gene: TRBJ1-1
D gene: -
V gene: TRBV30

CDR3 DNA: TGTGCCAGCTCCCGCTCCTCATTTCACTATGGCTACACCTTC
CDR3 protein: CASSRSSFHYGYTF
clone size: -
J gene: TRBJ1-2
D gene: -
V gene: TRBV13

CDR3 DNA: TGTGCCAGCAGTTTATCGGCAGGGGGTGAAATCACCGGGGAGCTGTTTTTT
CDR3 protein: CASSLSAGGEITGELFF
clone size: -
J gene: TRBJ2-2
D gene: TRBD1
V gene: TRBV27

CDR3 DNA: TGTGCCTGGAGTGTTAACCGGCAGTCCTACGAGCAGTACTTC
CDR3 protein: CAWSVNRQSYEQYF
clone size: -
J gene: TRBJ2-7
D gene: -
V gene: TRBV30

CDR3 DNA: TGTGCCACCTCAGGGTACACTGAAGCTTTCTTT
CDR3 protein: CATSGYTEAFF
clone size: few
J gene: TRBJ1-1
D gene: -
V gene: TRBV25-1

CDR3 DNA: TGCGCCAGCAGCCAAGAACCCTTCAATGGCTACACCTTC
CDR3 protein: CASSQEPFNGYTF
clone size: -
J gene: TRBJ1-2
D gene: -
V gene: TRBV4-1

CDR3 DNA: TGCAGCGTCCGAGGGAGGACCACAGATACGCAGTATTTT
CDR3 protein: CSVRGRTTDTQYF
clone size: few
J gene: TRBJ2-3
D gene: -
V gene: TRBV29-1

CDR3 DNA: TGTGCCAGCAGCCAAAGGCAGGGCCTAAATGAAAAACTGTTTTTT
CDR3 protein: CASSQRQGLNEKLFF
clone size: few
J gene: TRBJ1-4
D gene: -
V gene: TRBV14

CDR3 DNA: TGTGCCAGCAGTGGCCTGGGACAGGGTCCGAACGAGCAGTACTTC
CDR3 protein: CASSGLGQGPNEQYF
clone size: -
J gene: TRBJ2-7
D gene: TRBD1
V gene: TRBV6-1

CDR3 DNA: TGTGCCAGCAGCGCCTCAGGGGTCTCCTATAATTCACCCCTCCACTTT
CDR3 protein: CASSASGVSYNSPLHF
clone size: -
J gene: TRBJ1-6
D gene: -
V gene: TRBV9

CDR3 DNA: TGTGCCAGTATAGGACAGGGCAATCAGCCCCAGCATTTT
CDR3 protein: CASIGQGNQPQHF
clone size: -
J gene: TRBJ1-5
D gene: TRBD1
V gene: TRBV19

CDR3 DNA: TGTGCCAGCAGTGAGGCAGTCTATAGCAATCAGCCCCAGCATTTT
CDR3 protein: CASSEAVYSNQPQHF
clone size: -
J gene: TRBJ1-5
D gene: -
V gene: TRBV6-4

CDR3 DNA: TGCGCCAGCAGCCAGGTGAGGCCGGGTCCTGAAGCTTTCTTT
CDR3 protein: CASSQVRPGPEAFF
clone size: -
J gene: TRBJ1-1
D gene: -
V gene: TRBV4-1

CDR3 DNA: TGTGCCAGCAGTTGGGGGACAGTCTACGAGCAGTACTTC
CDR3 protein: CASSWGTVYEQYF
clone size: -
J gene: TRBJ2-7
D gene: TRBD1
V gene: TRBV27

CDR3 DNA: TGTGCCAGCAGCTTGGCCGGAGGGAACACTGAAGCTTTCTTT
CDR3 protein: CASSLAGGNTEAFF
clone size: few
J gene: TRBJ1-1
D gene: -
V gene: TRBV5-6

CDR3 DNA: TGTGCCAGCAGCAAAACAGAAGAAAAACTGTTTTTT
CDR3 protein: CASSKTEEKLFF
clone size: few
J gene: TRBJ1-4
D gene: -
V gene: TRBV7-2

CDR3 DNA: TGTGCCAGCAGCTTTGGGGGACCCGAAGCTTTCTTT
CDR3 protein: CASSFGGPEAFF
clone size: few
J gene: TRBJ1-1
D gene: -
V gene: TRBV5-4

CDR3 DNA: TGTGCCAGCAGCCCGGGACAGGGGATCTACGAGCAGTACTTC
CDR3 protein: CASSPGQGIYEQYF
clone size: -
J gene: TRBJ2-7
D gene: TRBD1
V gene: TRBV9

CDR3 DNA: TGTGCCAGCAGCTCCCCGGCAGATCATCCCTACAATGAGCAGTTCTTC
CDR3 protein: CASSSPADHPYNEQFF
clone size: -
J gene: TRBJ2-1
D gene: -
V gene: TRBV7-8

CDR3 DNA: TGTGCCAGCAGCTTAAGTGTGCTAGCCTACGAGCAGTACTTC
CDR3 protein: CASSLSVLAYEQYF
clone size: -
J gene: TRBJ2-7
D gene: -
V gene: TRBV11-2